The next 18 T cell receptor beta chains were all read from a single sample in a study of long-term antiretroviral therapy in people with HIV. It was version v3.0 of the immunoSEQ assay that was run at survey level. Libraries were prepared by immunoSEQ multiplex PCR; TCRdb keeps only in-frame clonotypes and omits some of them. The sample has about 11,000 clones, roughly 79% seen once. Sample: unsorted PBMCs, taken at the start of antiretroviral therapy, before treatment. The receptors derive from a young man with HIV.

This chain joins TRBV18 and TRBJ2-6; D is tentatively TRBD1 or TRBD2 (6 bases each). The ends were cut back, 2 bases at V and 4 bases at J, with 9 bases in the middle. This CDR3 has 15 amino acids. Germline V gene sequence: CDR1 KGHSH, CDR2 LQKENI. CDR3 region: CASSPGGPGANVLTF. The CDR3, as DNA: TGTGCCAGCTCACCAGGGGGGCCCGGGGCCAACGTCCTGACTTTC.

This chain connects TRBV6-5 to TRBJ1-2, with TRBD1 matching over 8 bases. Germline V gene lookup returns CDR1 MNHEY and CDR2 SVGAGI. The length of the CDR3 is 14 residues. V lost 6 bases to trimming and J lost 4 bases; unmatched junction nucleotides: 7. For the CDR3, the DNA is TGTGCCAGCAGCCACCGGGACAGGCTCTATGGCTACACCTTC. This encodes CASSHRDRLYGYTF.

The CDR3, as DNA: TGTGCCAGCAGTTACTCGCAAGGGGCGGGCAATCAGCCCCAGCATTTT. Its translation: CASSYSQGAGNQPQHF. The chain recombines TRBV6-6 with TRBJ1-5; D may be TRBD1 (5 bases). The CDR3 consists of 16 residues. Germline V gene lookup returns CDR1 MNHNY and CDR2 SVGAGI (reference sequence). V shed 0 bases and J shed 2 bases, with 11 bases lying between them.

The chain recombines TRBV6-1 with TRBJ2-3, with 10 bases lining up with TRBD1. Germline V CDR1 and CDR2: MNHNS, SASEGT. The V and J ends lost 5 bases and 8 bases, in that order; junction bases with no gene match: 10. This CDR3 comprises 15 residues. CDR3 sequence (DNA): TGTGCCAGCAGTAGGGAGGGGACAGGGGTGGGTACGCAGTATTTT. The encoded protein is CASSREGTGVGTQYF.

CDR3 residues: CASSPDRAKNIQYF. The CDR3 DNA is TGTGCCAGCAGCCCCGATCGAGCCAAAAACATTCAGTACTTC. The chain is built from TRBV4-2 and TRBJ2-4; D gene ambiguous. Trimming pared 4 bases from V and 0 bases from J, leaving 7 bases between. The CDR3 sequence is 14 residues long. Germline V gene sequence: CDR1 LGHNA, CDR2 YNFKEQ.

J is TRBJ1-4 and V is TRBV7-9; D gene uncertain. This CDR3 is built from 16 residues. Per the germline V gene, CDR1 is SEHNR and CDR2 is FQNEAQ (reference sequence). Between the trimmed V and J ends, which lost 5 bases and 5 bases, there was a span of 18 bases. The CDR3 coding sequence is TGTGCCAGCAGCCCTACGCGGGCCTCCGCAAATGAAAAACTGTTTTTT. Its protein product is CASSPTRASANEKLFF. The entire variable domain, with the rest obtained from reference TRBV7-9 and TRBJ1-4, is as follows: DTGVSQNPRHKITKRGQNVTFRCDPISEHNRLYWYRQTLGQGPEFLTYFQNEAQLEKSRLLSDRFSAERPKGSFSTLEIQRTEQGDSAMYLCASSPTRASANEKLFFGSGTQLSVL.

CDR3 in DNA: TGTGCCAGCAGCCGCCCGGGACTTAAAGAGACCCAGTACTTC. Translated: CASSRPGLKETQYF. This chain connects TRBV28 to TRBJ2-5, with D tentatively TRBD2 (6 bases). V lost 6 bases and J 3 bases, leaving 14 bases between the germline ends. Germline V gives CDR1 MDHEN, CDR2 SYDVKM. The CDR3 is 14 amino acids.

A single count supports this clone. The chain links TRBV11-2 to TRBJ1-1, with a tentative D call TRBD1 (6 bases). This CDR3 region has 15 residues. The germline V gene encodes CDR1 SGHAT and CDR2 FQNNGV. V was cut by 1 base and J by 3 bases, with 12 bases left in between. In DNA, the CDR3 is TGTGCCAGCAGCTTAGCTAACAGGGCCGACACTGAAGCTTTCTTT. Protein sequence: CASSLANRADTEAFF. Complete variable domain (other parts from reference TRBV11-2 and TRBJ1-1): EAGVAQSPRYKIIEKRQSVAFWCNPISGHATLYWYQQILGQGPKLLIQFQNNGVVDDSQLPKDRFSAERLKGVDSTLKIQPAKLEDSAVYLCASSLANRADTEAFFGQGTRLTVV.

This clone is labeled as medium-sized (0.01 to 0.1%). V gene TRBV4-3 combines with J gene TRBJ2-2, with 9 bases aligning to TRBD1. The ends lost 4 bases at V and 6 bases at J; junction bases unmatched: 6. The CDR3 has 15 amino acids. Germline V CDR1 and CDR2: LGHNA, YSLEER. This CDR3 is CASSPGTGRAGELFF. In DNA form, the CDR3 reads TGCGCCAGCAGCCCAGGGACAGGGAGGGCCGGGGAGCTGTTTTTT.

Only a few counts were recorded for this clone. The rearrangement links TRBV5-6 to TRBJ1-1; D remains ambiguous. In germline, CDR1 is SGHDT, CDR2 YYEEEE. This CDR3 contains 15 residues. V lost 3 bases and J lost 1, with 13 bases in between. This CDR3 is CASSYLTRQNTEAFF. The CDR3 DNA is TGTGCCAGCAGCTATCTGACACGTCAGAACACTGAAGCTTTCTTT.

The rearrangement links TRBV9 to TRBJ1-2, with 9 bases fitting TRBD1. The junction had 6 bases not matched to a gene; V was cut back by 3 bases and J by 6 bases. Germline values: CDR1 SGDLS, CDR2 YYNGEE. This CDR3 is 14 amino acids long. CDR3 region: CASSDVRDRDGYTF. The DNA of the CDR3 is TGTGCCAGCAGCGATGTAAGGGACAGGGATGGCTACACCTTC.

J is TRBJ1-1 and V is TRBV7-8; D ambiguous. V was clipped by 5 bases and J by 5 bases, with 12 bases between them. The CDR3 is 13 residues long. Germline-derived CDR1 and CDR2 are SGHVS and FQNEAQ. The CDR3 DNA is TGTGCCAGCAGCCCAGACACGGCGACTGAAGCTTTCTTT. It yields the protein CASSPDTATEAFF.

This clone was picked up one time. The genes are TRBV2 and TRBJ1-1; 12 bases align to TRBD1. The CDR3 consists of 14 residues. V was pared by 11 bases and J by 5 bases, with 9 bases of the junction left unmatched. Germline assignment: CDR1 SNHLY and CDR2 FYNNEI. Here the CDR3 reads CAPRDRGLGTEAFF. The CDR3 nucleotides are TGTGCCCCTAGGGACAGGGGGCTCGGGACTGAAGCTTTCTTT.

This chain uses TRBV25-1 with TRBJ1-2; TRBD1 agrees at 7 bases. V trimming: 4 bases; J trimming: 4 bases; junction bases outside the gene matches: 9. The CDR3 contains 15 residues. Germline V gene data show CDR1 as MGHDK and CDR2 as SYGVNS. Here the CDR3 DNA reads TGTGCCAGCAGTGGGGGACAGCTAACCTCCTATGGCTACACCTTC. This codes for CASSGGQLTSYGYTF.

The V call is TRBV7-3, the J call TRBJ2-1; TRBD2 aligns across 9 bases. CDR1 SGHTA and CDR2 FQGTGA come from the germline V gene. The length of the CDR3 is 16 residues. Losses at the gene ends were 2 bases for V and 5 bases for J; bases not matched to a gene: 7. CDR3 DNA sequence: TGTGCCAGCAGCTTATATAGTAGCGGGGGACACAATGAGCAGTTCTTC. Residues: CASSLYSSGGHNEQFF. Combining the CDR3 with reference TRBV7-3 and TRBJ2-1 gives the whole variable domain GAGVSQTPSNKVTEKGKYVELRCDPISGHTALYWYRQSLGQGPEFLIYFQGTGAADDSGLPNDRFFAVRPEGSVSTLKIQRTERGDSAVYLCASSLYSSGGHNEQFFGPGTRLTVL.

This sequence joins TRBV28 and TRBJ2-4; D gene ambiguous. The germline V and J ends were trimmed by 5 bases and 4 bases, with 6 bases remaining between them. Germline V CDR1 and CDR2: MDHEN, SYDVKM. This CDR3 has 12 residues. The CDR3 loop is CASSTSKNIQYF. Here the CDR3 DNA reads TGTGCCAGCAGTACCTCGAAAAACATTCAGTACTTC.

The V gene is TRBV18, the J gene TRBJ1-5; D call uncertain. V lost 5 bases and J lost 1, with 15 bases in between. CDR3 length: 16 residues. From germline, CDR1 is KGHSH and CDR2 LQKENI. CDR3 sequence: CASSKAPAASNQPQHF. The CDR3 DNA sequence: TGTGCCAGCTCAAAGGCCCCCGCGGCAAGCAATCAGCCCCAGCATTTT.

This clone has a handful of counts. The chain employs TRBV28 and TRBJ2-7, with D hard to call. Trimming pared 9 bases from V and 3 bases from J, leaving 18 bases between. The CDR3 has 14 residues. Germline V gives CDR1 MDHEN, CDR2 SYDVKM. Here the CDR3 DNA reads TGTGCCAGGGCGCCTTCGGAGACGATCTACGAGCAGTACTTC. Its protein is CARAPSETIYEQYF. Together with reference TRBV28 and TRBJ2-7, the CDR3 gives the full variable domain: DVKVTQSSRYLVKRTGEKVFLECVQDMDHENMFWYRQDPGLGLRLIYFSYDVKMKEKGDIPEGYSVSREKKERFSLILESASTNQTSMYLCARAPSETIYEQYFGPGTRLTVT.